Below, 31 T cell receptor beta chains from the same sample are listed, as sequenced in a study of identical twins. Each CDR3 protein gets one entry after TCRdb re-called the 5' RACE reads with MiXCR. The sample lists around 250,000 distinct CDR3 sequences, about an eighth occurring once. This same sample was also taken into another study, of yellow fever vaccine responses in identical twins.

Sequencing input: memory (CD45RO+) T cells sorted from blood. The receptors stem from a woman younger than 35 in good health.

This clonotype was seen only a few times. CDR3 sequence (DNA): TGCGCCAGCAGGACTGGTATCTTGGAGACCCAGTACTTC. Amino acids: CASRTGILETQYF. V and J are TRBV10-2 and TRBJ2-5, with D uncertain. Germline values: CDR1 WSHSY, CDR2 SAAADI. Deletions cut 6 bases from V and 5 bases from J, with 13 bases between. This CDR3 contains 13 residues.

This clonotype was found a few times. The chain joins TRBV2 to TRBJ1-4, with TRBD1 matching over 8 bases. Germline values: CDR1 SNHLY, CDR2 FYNNEI. This CDR3 is built from 14 residues. J gave up 5 bases and V 6 bases, and 5 bases lay outside the gene matches. CDR3 sequence: CASSEQGVNEKLFF. CDR3 coding DNA: TGTGCCAGCAGCGAACAGGGGGTCAATGAAAAACTGTTTTTT.

The rearrangement uses TRBV15 and TRBJ2-1; possible D gene TRBD2, 6 bases. This CDR3 region has 15 residues. Per the germline V gene, CDR1 is LNHNV and CDR2 is YYDKDF (reference sequence). The ends were cut back, 0 bases at V and 4 bases at J, with 10 bases in the middle. The CDR3 is CATSREAGRYNEQFF. CDR3 DNA: TGTGCCACCAGCAGAGAGGCAGGGAGGTACAATGAGCAGTTCTTC.

This clonotype was seen only a few times. The V call is TRBV6-4, the J call TRBJ2-1, with TRBD2 as a possible D gene (6 bases). Germline CDR1 reads MRHNA; CDR2 reads SNTAGT. Between the trimmed V and J ends, which lost 3 bases and 3 bases, there was a span of 9 bases. The CDR3 length is 14 residues. The CDR3 DNA reads as TGTGCCAGCAGTGAGGAGGGAGGCTACAATGAGCAGTTCTTC. This translates into CASSEEGGYNEQFF.

The chain employs TRBV5-1 and TRBJ1-2; 7 bases are shared with TRBD1. V trimming: 2 bases; J trimming: 3 bases; junction bases outside the gene matches: 7. Germline V lookup: CDR1 SGHRS, CDR2 YFSETQ. The CDR3 loop spans 15 amino acids. CDR3 loop: CASSLTGETHYGYTF. The CDR3 DNA sequence: TGCGCCAGCAGCTTAACAGGGGAGACCCACTATGGCTACACCTTC.

As regards this clonotype: Its ends do not fully match the called genes, so a read error is possible. The rearrangement links TRBV20-1 to TRBJ2-3; TRBD1 agrees at 10 bases. Germline V gene sequence: CDR1 DFQATT, CDR2 SNEGSKA (reference sequence). The CDR3 covers 15 residues. The CDR3 coding sequence is TGCAGTGCTCGAAAACCGGGACAGGGGTCAGATACGCTGTATTTT. Amino acids: CSARKPGQGSDTLYF.

The V and J genes are TRBV7-2 and TRBJ1-1, with D unresolved. Trimming stripped 4 bases from V and 4 bases from J, with 13 bases between. The CDR3 has 14 residues. CDR1 is SGHTA and CDR2 is FQGNSA in the germline V gene. For the CDR3, the DNA is TGTGCCAGCAGCTCGAGAAGTAGTGGCACTGAAGCTTTCTTT. Its protein product is CASSSRSSGTEAFF.

A few counts support this clonotype. J is TRBJ2-1 and V is TRBV27; the D gene is possibly TRBD1 (5 bases). V dropped 2 bases and J dropped 5 bases, with 7 bases sitting between them. CDR1 is MNHEY, CDR2 SMNVEV, per germline (reference sequence). This CDR3 has 13 residues. The CDR3 region is CASSLGANNEQFF. Written as DNA, the CDR3 is TGTGCCAGCAGTTTAGGGGCGAACAATGAGCAGTTCTTC.

This clonotype appeared a few times. The rearrangement uses TRBV11-2 and TRBJ2-3; 12 bases align to TRBD2. CDR3 length: 18 residues. Germline V gene lookup returns CDR1 SGHAT and CDR2 FQNNGV. V shed 5 bases, J shed 0 bases, and the junction held 9 bases outside the gene matches. The CDR3 DNA is TGTGCCAGCAGCAAGGGACTAGCGGGTTCCCGTAGCACAGATACGCAGTATTTT. It specifies CASSKGLAGSRSTDTQYF.

This clonotype was seen many times. V is TRBV7-3 and J is TRBJ2-2, with D possibly TRBD1 on 6 matching bases. Trimming removed 8 bases at V and 3 bases at J, with 10 bases between. In germline, CDR1 is SGHTA, CDR2 FQGTGA. This CDR3 has 13 amino acids. The CDR3 spells CASGTGYTGELFF. CDR3 nucleotides: TGTGCCAGCGGCACAGGGTACACCGGGGAGCTGTTTTTT.

V and J are TRBV7-9 and TRBJ1-4, with a possible D match to TRBD1 (5 bases). Trimming stripped 1 base from V and 2 bases from J, with 11 bases between. CDR1 is SEHNR, CDR2 FQNEAQ, per germline (reference sequence). The CDR3 loop spans 16 amino acids. The CDR3 loop is CASSLVRGRTNEKLFF. The CDR3 region has the DNA TGTGCCAGCAGCTTAGTGAGGGGACGGACTAATGAAAAACTGTTTTTT.

This clonotype has only a few counts. V usage is TRBV20-1 and J usage is TRBJ1-5; weak D call: TRBD1 (6 bases). Germline CDR1 reads DFQATT; CDR2 reads SNEGSKA (reference sequence). The CDR3 sequence is 14 residues long. V was trimmed by 3 bases and J by 7 bases, leaving 16 bases between them. CDR3 region: CSASGAGVGQPQHF. The CDR3 coding sequence is TGCAGTGCTAGTGGGGCAGGGGTCGGACAGCCCCAGCATTTT.

Of note for this clonotype: A read error may be the cause here, since a much bigger clone is one base away. The CDR3 DNA is TGCGCCAGCAGCCATTTTGACAACACCGGGGATCTGTTTTTT. Protein sequence: CASSHFDNTGDLFF. The chain recombines TRBV4-3 with TRBJ2-2; possible D gene TRBD2, 5 bases. The CDR3 is 14 residues long. Germline V gene lookup returns CDR1 LGHNA and CDR2 YSLEER.

This clonotype was seen ten or more times. The chain is built from TRBV14 and TRBJ1-2, with D unresolved. V was cut by 3 bases and J by 3 bases, with 8 bases left in between. This CDR3 is built from 13 residues. The germline CDR1 and CDR2 sequences are SGHDN and FVKESK. CDR3 amino acids: CASSHDRYYGYTF. As DNA, the CDR3 is TGTGCCAGCAGCCACGACCGCTACTATGGCTACACCTTC.

This clonotype was observed a handful of times. The V gene is TRBV6-4, the J gene TRBJ2-3; D gene ambiguous. The germline V gene encodes CDR1 MRHNA and CDR2 SNTAGT. V was pared by 2 bases and J by 0 bases, with 9 bases between. There are 15 residues in the CDR3. For the CDR3, the DNA is TGTGCCAGCAGTGACACTGTTGCTAGCACAGATACGCAGTATTTT. Its translation is CASSDTVASTDTQYF.

The gene calls are TRBV2 and TRBJ2-2; D not certain. CDR1 SNHLY and CDR2 FYNNEI come from the germline V gene. The germline V and J ends were trimmed by 6 bases and 7 bases, with 12 bases remaining between them. The length of the CDR3 is 13 residues. In nucleotides, the CDR3 is TGTGCCAGCAGACCCTCTTGGGGCGGGGAGCTGTTTTTT. Translation: CASRPSWGGELFF.

This clonotype was observed at least ten times. The chain is built from TRBV27 and TRBJ2-7, with 7 bases identical to TRBD2. This CDR3 contains 15 residues. V shed 6 bases and J 2 bases; nucleotides not matched to a gene: 10. The germline CDR1 and CDR2 sequences are MNHEY and SMNVEV (reference sequence). The DNA of the CDR3 is TGTGCCAGCAGGACCCGATCGGGAGGCACCTACGAGCAGTACTTC. Its protein is CASRTRSGGTYEQYF.

V and J are TRBV4-3 and TRBJ2-7; D may be TRBD2 (5 bases). The CDR3 covers 16 residues. Germline V lookup: CDR1 LGHNA, CDR2 YSLEER. V was clipped by 0 bases and J by 0 bases, with 12 bases between them. The CDR3 loop reads CASSQDLAQSSYEQYF. The CDR3 DNA follows: TGCGCCAGCAGCCAAGACTTAGCGCAGAGCTCCTACGAGCAGTACTTC.

This clonotype was seen more than once but under ten times. The rearrangement links TRBV28 to TRBJ2-1, with 8 bases that match TRBD2. Trimming took 7 bases from V and 3 from J; bases not matched to a gene: 5. CDR3 length: 14 residues. The V gene's germline CDR1 is MDHEN and CDR2 SYDVKM. The CDR3 loop is CASISGGSYNEQFF. CDR3 in DNA: TGTGCCAGCATCAGCGGGGGCAGCTACAATGAGCAGTTCTTC.

This clonotype turned up a few times. The chain uses TRBV15 and TRBJ1-4; D is unresolved. Trimming pared 8 bases from V and 0 bases from J, leaving 13 bases between. Germline V gene lookup returns CDR1 LNHNV and CDR2 YYDKDF (reference sequence). The CDR3 runs 15 residues. The CDR3 is CATGLTAATNEKLFF. The DNA of the CDR3 is TGTGCCACCGGACTTACAGCGGCAACTAATGAAAAACTGTTTTTT.

This chain joins TRBV6-1 and TRBJ1-4; no clear D gene. CDR3 length: 16 residues. The germline gives CDR1 MNHNS, CDR2 SASEGT. V was pared by 3 bases and J by 0 bases, with 11 bases between. DNA of the CDR3: TGTGCCAGCAGTGAGAGTGTGGCGGCAACTAATGAAAAACTGTTTTTT. This codes for CASSESVAATNEKLFF.

This clonotype was seen many times. V is TRBV5-1 and J is TRBJ1-1; D unclear. The germline V gene has CDR1 SGHRS and CDR2 YFSETQ. CDR3 length: 14 amino acids. Trimming removed 2 bases from V and 1 base from J, with 9 bases in between. CDR3 bases: TGCGCCAGCAGCTTAAACAGCGCGAACACTGAAGCTTTCTTT. It encodes CASSLNSANTEAFF.

This clonotype turned up a few times. J is TRBJ2-3 and V is TRBV20-1; no reliable D call. Germline V CDR1 and CDR2: DFQATT, SNEGSKA (reference sequence). V dropped 2 bases and J dropped 11 bases, with 14 bases sitting between them. The CDR3 sequence is 12 residues long. CDR3 bases: TGCAGTGCTAGACAACATGGGGTTGGGCAGTATTTT. Translation: CSARQHGVGQYF.

This clonotype was observed a few times. The rearrangement uses TRBV11-2 and TRBJ2-1, with 11 nucleotides matching TRBD2. CDR1 is SGHAT and CDR2 is FQNNGV in the germline V gene. The CDR3 runs to 17 residues. Trimming cost V 5 bases and J 2 bases; bases outside gene matches: 8. This CDR3 is CASSHSAGLAAYNEQFF. Here the CDR3 DNA reads TGTGCCAGCAGCCACTCCGCGGGACTAGCGGCCTACAATGAGCAGTTCTTC.

This clonotype has a handful of counts. CDR3 nucleotide sequence: TGCGCCAGCAGCCCCGGACAGGGGAGAGAGACCCAGTACTTC. It encodes CASSPGQGRETQYF. This chain links TRBV5-1 with TRBJ2-5, with 9 bases fitting TRBD1. Germline V gives CDR1 SGHRS, CDR2 YFSETQ. CDR3 length equals 14 residues. Losses at the gene ends were 4 bases for V and 4 bases for J; bases not matched to a gene: 5.

This clonotype was counted a few times. The chain recombines TRBV5-6 with TRBJ2-1; 13 bases map to TRBD2. Germline V gene sequence: CDR1 SGHDT, CDR2 YYEEEE. The CDR3 runs to 18 residues. J lost 0 bases, V lost 3 bases, and 6 bases had no gene match. CDR3: CASSSPLAGGFSYNEQFF. The CDR3 DNA follows: TGTGCCAGCAGCTCTCCACTAGCGGGGGGGTTCTCCTACAATGAGCAGTTCTTC. Full variable domain (missing parts from reference TRBV5-6 and TRBJ2-1): DAGVTQSPTHLIKTRGQQVTLRCSPKSGHDTVSWYQQALGQGPQFIFQYYEEEERQRGNFPDRFSGHQFPNYSSELNVNALLLGDSALYLCASSSPLAGGFSYNEQFFGPGTRLTVL.

This chain joins TRBV12-3 or TRBV12-4 and TRBJ2-6; a weak D match, TRBD1 (5 bases). The CDR3 runs 15 residues. V was cut by 5 bases and J by 1 base, with 9 bases left in between. The CDR3 coding sequence is TGTGCCAGCAGTGCACAGGCGTCTGGGGCCAACGTCCTGACTTTC. Its protein is CASSAQASGANVLTF.

This clonotype came up a few times. The chain links TRBV28 to TRBJ1-6; maybe TRBD1 (5 bases). This CDR3 contains 14 residues. Trimming pared 6 bases from V and 5 bases from J, leaving 11 bases between. Germline V gene data show CDR1 as MDHEN and CDR2 as SYDVKM. The CDR3: CASRAGTNNSPLHF. The CDR3 DNA is TGTGCCAGCAGAGCCGGGACGAATAATTCACCCCTCCACTTT.

The genes are TRBV24-1 and TRBJ2-1; 9 bases are a match to TRBD1. Germline trimming cut 3 bases from V and 10 bases from J; bases unmatched to any gene: 3. There are 13 residues in the CDR3. Germline assignment: CDR1 KGHDR and CDR2 SFDVKD. The CDR3 DNA reads TGTGCCACCAGTGATCAGGGGACAGGGGAGCAGTTCTTC. Translation gives CATSDQGTGEQFF.

The chain joins TRBV21-1 to TRBJ2-7; the table's D call, TRBD2, has no DNA check behind it. TRBV21-1 is recorded as a pseudogene. There are 15 residues in the CDR3. CDR3 sequence reads: CASSLPNKEDYEQYF. CDR3 coding DNA: TGTGCCAGCAGCCTCCCTAATAAGGAGGACTACGAGCAGTACTTC.

This clonotype was detected only a few times. CDR3 sequence reads: CASSRSDEQFF. CDR3 sequence (DNA): TGTGCCAGCAGCCGTTCCGATGAGCAGTTCTTC. J is TRBJ2-1 and V is TRBV3-1, with no clear D. Trimming left V 4 bases short and J 8 bases short, with 6 bases between. Germline CDR1 LGHDT, CDR2 YNNKEL (reference sequence). This CDR3 has 11 amino acids.